Sequencing of this T cell receptor (beta chain) was carried out in a study of T cell repertoires in cytomegalovirus infection. This CDR3 is built from 11 residues. The germline CDR1 and CDR2 sequences are SGHTA and FQGNSA. V was clipped by 5 bases and J by 11 bases; unmatched bases: 5. This clonotype was seen at least ten times. TCRdb re-called the reads through MiXCR, storing one row per CDR3 protein. Counted here are 310,000 or so distinct CDR3 sequences, about a tenth occurring once; the ten biggest clones make up 2.5%. The sample taken for sequencing was PBMCs. The J gene is TRBJ1-1, the V gene TRBV7-2, with 7 bases lining up with TRBD1. The source is a human donor in good health (CMV status not recorded). Some clones in this sample may be carry-over from other donors' samples. In DNA form, the CDR3 reads TGTGCCAGCAGCCTTCAGGGGGGTGCTTTCTTT. Its translation is CASSLQGGAFF.